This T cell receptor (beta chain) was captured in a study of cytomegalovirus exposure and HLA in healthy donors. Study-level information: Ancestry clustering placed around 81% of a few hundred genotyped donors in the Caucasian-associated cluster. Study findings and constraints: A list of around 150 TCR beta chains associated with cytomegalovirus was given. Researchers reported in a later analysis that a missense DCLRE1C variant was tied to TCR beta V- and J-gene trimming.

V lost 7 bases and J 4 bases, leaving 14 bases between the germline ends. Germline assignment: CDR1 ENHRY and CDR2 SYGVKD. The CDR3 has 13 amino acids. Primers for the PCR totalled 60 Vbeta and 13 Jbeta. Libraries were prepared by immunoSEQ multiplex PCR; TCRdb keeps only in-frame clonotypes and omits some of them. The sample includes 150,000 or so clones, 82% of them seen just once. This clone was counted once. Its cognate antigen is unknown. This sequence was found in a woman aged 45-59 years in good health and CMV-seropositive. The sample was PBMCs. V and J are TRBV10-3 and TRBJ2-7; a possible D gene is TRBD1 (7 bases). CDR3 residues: CAINPGGRYEQYF. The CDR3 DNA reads TGTGCCATCAACCCAGGGGGGAGGTACGAGCAGTACTTC.